These T cell receptor beta chains were read from a single sample in a study of Graves' ophthalmopathy and Graves' hyperthyroidism. TCRdb itself ran the multiplex PCR reads through MiXCR, one entry per CDR3 protein. This sample has approximately 160,000 distinct CDR3 sequences, with approximately 40% found just once. The material sequenced was peripheral blood. These receptors all stem from a man aged 30 to 45 with Graves' ophthalmopathy. Each CDR3 is given without its conserved first and last residue. The D gene is left open where the match is weak.

V gene,J gene,D gene,CDR3 protein
TRBV12-3/TRBV12-4,TRBJ2-7,NA,ASSQLEGQSYEQY
TRBV4-3,TRBJ2-7,TRBD2,ASSRGRSQYEQY
TRBV29-1,TRBJ2-5,TRBD2,SVDSSGIVETQY
TRBV27,TRBJ2-7,NA,ASSWAAGPYEQY
TRBV10-3,TRBJ2-7,NA,AISDGFAGYEQY
TRBV27,TRBJ2-4,TRBD1,ASSTRTGGGNIQY
TRBV11-2,TRBJ1-2,TRBD1,ASSPQQGFPNYGYT
TRBV27,TRBJ1-5,NA,ASSLSRVGGNQPQH
TRBV28,TRBJ1-3,TRBD1,ASTGGVGNTIY
TRBV6-1,TRBJ2-7,TRBD2,ASTKGLVLAGVHEQY
TRBV12-5,TRBJ1-1,TRBD1,ASGRQGLPAF
TRBV11-1,TRBJ2-5,NA,ASSYSRGKGETQY
TRBV27,TRBJ2-7,NA,ASSYDETYEQY
TRBV5-1,TRBJ2-7,TRBD1,ASSTTGYEQY
TRBV6-1,TRBJ1-5,NA,ASHSRDHHNQPQH
TRBV12-3/TRBV12-4,TRBJ2-7,NA,ASSPDSHEQY
TRBV12-3/TRBV12-4,TRBJ1-1,NA,ASSSPYTEAF
TRBV12-3/TRBV12-4,TRBJ1-2,NA,ASSSFPGGYGYT
TRBV19,TRBJ2-7,NA,ASSIDLIGYEQY
TRBV6-2/TRBV6-3,TRBJ1-2,NA,ASSYSTPSYGYT
TRBV6-2/TRBV6-3,TRBJ2-6,NA,ASSSTGLSGANVLT
TRBV7-6,TRBJ2-7,TRBD1,ASSPTGGEQY